This T cell receptor beta chain originates from a study of vaccination and CD4 T cells after COVID-19. Study-wide background: Collection of post-vaccine samples followed dose two by a median around 70 days, spanning a range of 14 to 241.

Treatment of the sample: approximately nine-day PBMC culture with coronavirus spike peptide pools or control peptides (ViraFEST assay). ViraFEST used peptide pools to expand antigen-specific T cells and subsequently sequenced their TCRs. Deletions cut 5 bases from V and 4 bases from J, with 15 bases between. Per the germline V gene, CDR1 is MDHEN and CDR2 is SYDVKM. The CDR3 contains 16 residues. Remarks on this clonotype: Its antigen remains unidentified.

Sequencing of DNA taken from cultured CD4+ T cells relied on the Oncomine TCR Beta short-read assay. From the PCR reads, TCRdb called clonotypes with MiXCR, one entry per CDR3 protein. The table has 20,000 or so distinct CDR3 sequences, under 70% seen once. The TCR comes from a human donor who had recovered from COVID-19. Sequences were obtained from CD4+ T cells from blood, cultured in vitro. The chain recombines TRBV28 with TRBJ2-6, with D maybe TRBD2 (6 bases). The CDR3 spells CASSKWGDRGANVLTF. The CDR3 coding sequence is TGTGCCAGCAGTAAGTGGGGGGATCGAGGGGCCAACGTCCTGACTTTC.